This T cell receptor beta chain was recovered during a study of blood T cell repertoires in COVID-19. Across the whole study: Collection of acute and convalescent COVID-19 samples took place in the United States, Italy and Spain. Sample material is recorded as cDNA or gDNA derived from T cells, B-cell-depleted T cells, or PBMCs.

TCRdb keeps only in-frame clones here, not all; method: immunoSEQ multiplex PCR. The profile shows just under 75,000 clones, 65% to 85% of them singletons. V was trimmed by 3 bases and J by 6 bases, leaving 15 bases between them. Germline V gene data show CDR1 as MNHNS and CDR2 as SASEGT. CDR3 length equals 16 residues. This clone was counted between two and nine times. The sample comprised peripheral blood. The genes are TRBV6-1 and TRBJ1-6, with D uncertain. The sequence was collected from an older man with active or convalescent COVID-19. This chain's CDR3 is CASSESNRLPNSPLHF. The DNA of the CDR3 is TGTGCCAGCAGTGAGTCCAACAGATTACCTAATTCACCCCTCCACTTT.